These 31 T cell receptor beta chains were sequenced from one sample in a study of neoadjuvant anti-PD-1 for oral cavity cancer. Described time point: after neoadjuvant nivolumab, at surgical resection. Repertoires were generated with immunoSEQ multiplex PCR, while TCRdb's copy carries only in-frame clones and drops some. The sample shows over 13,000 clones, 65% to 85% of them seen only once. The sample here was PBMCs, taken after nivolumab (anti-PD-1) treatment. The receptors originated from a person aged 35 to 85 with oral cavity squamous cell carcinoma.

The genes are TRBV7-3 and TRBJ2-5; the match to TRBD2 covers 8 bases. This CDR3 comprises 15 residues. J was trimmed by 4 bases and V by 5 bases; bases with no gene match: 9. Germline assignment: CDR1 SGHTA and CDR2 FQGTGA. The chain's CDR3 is CASSQSSAGGETQYF. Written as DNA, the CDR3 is TGTGCCAGCAGCCAGAGTTCCGCGGGGGGAGAGACCCAGTACTTC.

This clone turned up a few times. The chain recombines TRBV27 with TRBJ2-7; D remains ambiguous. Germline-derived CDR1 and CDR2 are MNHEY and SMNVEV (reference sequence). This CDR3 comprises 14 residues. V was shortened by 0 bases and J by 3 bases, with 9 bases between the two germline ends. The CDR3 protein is CASSLSPPFYEQYF. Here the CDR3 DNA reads TGTGCCAGCAGTTTATCTCCCCCATTCTACGAGCAGTACTTC.

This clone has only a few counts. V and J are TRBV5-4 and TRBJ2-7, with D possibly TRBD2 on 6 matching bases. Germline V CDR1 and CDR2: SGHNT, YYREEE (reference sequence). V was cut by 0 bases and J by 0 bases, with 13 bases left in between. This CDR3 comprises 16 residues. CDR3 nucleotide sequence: TGTGCCAGCAGCTTGGGGGACCCCGGGGGCTCCTACGAGCAGTACTTC. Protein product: CASSLGDPGGSYEQYF.

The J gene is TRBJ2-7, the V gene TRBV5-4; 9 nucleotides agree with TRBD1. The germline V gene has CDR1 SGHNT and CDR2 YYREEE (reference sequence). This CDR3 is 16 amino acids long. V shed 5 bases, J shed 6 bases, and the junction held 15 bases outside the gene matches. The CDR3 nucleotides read TGTGCCAGCAGTCATCCGCCGGGACAGGGTGTGACCGAGCAGTACTTC. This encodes CASSHPPGQGVTEQYF.

The CDR3 sequence is CASSQLFNQPQHF. The CDR3 bases are TGTGCCAGCAGCCAGCTCTTTAATCAGCCCCAGCATTTT. The rearrangement joins TRBV7-8 to TRBJ1-5, with D unresolved. Germline loops: CDR1 SGHVS, CDR2 FQNEAQ. V was clipped by 5 bases and J by 4 bases, with 9 bases between them. The CDR3 totals 13 residues.

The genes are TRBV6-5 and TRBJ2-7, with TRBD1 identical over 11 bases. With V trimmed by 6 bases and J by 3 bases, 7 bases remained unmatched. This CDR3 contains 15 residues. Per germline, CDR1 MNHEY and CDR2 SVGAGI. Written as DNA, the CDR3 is TGTGCCAGCAGCCCTGGGACAGGGGGAGTCTACGAGCAGTACTTC. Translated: CASSPGTGGVYEQYF.

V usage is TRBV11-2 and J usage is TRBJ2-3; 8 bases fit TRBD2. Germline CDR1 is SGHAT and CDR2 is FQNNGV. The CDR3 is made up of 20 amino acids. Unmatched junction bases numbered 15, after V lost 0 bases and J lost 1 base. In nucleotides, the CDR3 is TGTGCCAGCAGCTTAGATAGGAGCGGGAGACGCCTTGGCCGCACAGATACGCAGTATTTT. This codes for CASSLDRSGRRLGRTDTQYF.

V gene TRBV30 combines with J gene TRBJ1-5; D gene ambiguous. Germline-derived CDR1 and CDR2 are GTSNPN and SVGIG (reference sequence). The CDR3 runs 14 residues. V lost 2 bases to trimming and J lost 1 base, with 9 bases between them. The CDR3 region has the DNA TGTGCCTGGAGTACCGATTTGAGCAATCAGCCCCAGCATTTT. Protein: CAWSTDLSNQPQHF. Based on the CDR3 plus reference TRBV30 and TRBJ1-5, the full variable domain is SQTIHQWPATLVQPVGSPLSLECTVEGTSNPNLYWYRQAAGRGLQLLFYSVGIGQISSEVPQNLSASRPQDRQFILSSKKLLLSDSGFYLCAWSTDLSNQPQHFGDGTRLSIL.

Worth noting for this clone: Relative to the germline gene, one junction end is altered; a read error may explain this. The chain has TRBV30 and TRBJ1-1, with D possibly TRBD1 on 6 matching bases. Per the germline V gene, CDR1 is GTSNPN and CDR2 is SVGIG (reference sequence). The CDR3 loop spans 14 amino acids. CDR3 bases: TGTACCTGGAGTACCTTTGGGGGCGGGACTGAAGCTTTCTTT. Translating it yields CTWSTFGGGTEAFF.

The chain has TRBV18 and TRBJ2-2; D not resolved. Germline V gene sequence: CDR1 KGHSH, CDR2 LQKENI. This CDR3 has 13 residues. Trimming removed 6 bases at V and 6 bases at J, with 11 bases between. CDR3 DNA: TGTGCCAGCTCGATGGCGTTAGCCGGGGAGCTGTTTTTT. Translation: CASSMALAGELFF.

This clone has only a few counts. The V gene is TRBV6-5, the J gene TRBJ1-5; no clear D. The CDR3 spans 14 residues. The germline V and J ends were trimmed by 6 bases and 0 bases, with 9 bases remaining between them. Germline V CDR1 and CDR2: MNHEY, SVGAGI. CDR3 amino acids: CASSRGSSNQPQHF. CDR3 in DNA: TGTGCCAGCAGCCGCGGATCTAGCAATCAGCCCCAGCATTTT.

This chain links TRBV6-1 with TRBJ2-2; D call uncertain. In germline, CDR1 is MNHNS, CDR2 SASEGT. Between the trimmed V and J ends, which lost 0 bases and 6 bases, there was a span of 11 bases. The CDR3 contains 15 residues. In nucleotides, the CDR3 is TGTGCCAGCAGTGAAGCGCTTAGGCCGTCCGGGGAGCTGTTTTTT. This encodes CASSEALRPSGELFF.

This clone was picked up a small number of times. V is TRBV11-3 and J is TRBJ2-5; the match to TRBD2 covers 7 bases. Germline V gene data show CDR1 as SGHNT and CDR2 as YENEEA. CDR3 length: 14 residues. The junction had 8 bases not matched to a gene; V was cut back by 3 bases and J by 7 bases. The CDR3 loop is CASSLASGAGTQYF. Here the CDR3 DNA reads TGTGCCAGCAGCTTGGCTAGCGGCGCGGGGACCCAGTACTTC.

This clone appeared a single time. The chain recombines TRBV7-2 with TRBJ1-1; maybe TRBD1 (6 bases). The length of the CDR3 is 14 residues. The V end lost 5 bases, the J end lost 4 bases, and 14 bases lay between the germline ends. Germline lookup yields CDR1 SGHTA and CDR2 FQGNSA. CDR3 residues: CASSTYRESTEAFF. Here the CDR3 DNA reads TGTGCCAGCAGCACCTACAGGGAGAGCACTGAAGCTTTCTTT. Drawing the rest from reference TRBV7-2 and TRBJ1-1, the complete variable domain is GAGVSQSPSNKVTEKGKDVELRCDPISGHTALYWYRQSLGQGLEFLIYFQGNSAPDKSGLPSDRFSAERTGGSVSTLTIQRTQQEDSAVYLCASSTYRESTEAFFGQGTRLTVV.

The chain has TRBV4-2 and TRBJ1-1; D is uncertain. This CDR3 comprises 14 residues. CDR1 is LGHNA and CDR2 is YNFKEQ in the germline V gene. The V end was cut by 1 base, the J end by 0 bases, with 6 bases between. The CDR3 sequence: CASSQGEVNTEAFF. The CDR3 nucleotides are TGTGCCAGCAGCCAAGGTGAGGTGAACACTGAAGCTTTCTTT.

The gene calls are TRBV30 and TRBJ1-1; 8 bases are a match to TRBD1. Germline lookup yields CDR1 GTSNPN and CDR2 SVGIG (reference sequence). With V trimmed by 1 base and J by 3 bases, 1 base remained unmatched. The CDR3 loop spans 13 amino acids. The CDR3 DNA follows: TGTGCCTGGAGTGCAGGGGGCTACACTGAAGCTTTCTTT. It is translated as CAWSAGGYTEAFF.

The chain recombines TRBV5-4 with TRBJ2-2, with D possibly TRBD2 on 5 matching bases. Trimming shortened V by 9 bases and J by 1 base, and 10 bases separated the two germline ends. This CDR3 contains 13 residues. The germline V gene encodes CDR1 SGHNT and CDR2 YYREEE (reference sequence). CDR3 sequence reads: CATGSRNTGELFF. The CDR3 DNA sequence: TGTGCCACGGGGAGTAGGAACACCGGGGAGCTGTTTTTT.

CDR3 DNA sequence: TGTGCCGAGACCGGGGAGCTGTTTTTT. Amino acid sequence: CAETGELFF. This chain links TRBV28 with TRBJ2-2, with no clear D. The germline V and J ends were trimmed by 11 bases and 5 bases, with 3 bases remaining between them. This CDR3 is 9 amino acids long. Germline lookup yields CDR1 MDHEN and CDR2 SYDVKM.

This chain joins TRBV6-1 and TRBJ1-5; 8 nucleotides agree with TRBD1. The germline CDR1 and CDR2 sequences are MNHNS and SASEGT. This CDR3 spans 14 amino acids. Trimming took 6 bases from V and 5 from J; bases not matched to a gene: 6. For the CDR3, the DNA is TGTGCCAGCAGCCCCGGGACAGGATATCAGCCCCAGCATTTT. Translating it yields CASSPGTGYQPQHF.

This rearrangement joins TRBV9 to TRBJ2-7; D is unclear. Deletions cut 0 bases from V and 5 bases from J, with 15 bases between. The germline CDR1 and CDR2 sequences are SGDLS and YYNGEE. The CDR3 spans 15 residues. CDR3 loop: CASSVVPSGRNEQYF. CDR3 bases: TGTGCCAGCAGCGTAGTCCCCTCTGGAAGGAACGAGCAGTACTTC.

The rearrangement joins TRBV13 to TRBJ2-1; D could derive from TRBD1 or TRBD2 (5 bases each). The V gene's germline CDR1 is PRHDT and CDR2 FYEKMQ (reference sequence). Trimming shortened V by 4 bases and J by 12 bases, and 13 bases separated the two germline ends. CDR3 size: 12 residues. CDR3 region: CASSSQGRRQFF. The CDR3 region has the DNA TGTGCCAGCAGCTCGCAGGGACGGAGGCAGTTCTTC.

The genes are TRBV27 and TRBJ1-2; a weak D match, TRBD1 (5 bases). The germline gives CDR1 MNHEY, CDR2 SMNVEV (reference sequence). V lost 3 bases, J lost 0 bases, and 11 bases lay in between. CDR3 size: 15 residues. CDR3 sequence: CASSFGGGPNYGYTF. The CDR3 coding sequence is TGTGCCAGCAGTTTTGGGGGTGGCCCTAACTATGGCTACACCTTC.

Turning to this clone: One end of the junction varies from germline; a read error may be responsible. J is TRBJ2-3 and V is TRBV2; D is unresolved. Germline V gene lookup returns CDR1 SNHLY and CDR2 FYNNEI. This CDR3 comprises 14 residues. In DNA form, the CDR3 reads TGTGCCAGCAGTGGGCCGGCGGTCACAAATACGCAGTATTTT. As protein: CASSGPAVTNTQYF.

The CDR3 sequence: CASSPDGGLPYEQYF. CDR3 in DNA: TGTGCCAGCAGTCCCGATGGAGGGTTACCCTACGAGCAGTACTTC. V gene TRBV6-6 combines with J gene TRBJ2-7; weak D call: TRBD2 (6 bases). V lost 5 bases and J 2 bases, leaving 16 bases between the germline ends. CDR3 length: 15 residues. Germline V gene lookup returns CDR1 MNHNY and CDR2 SVGAGI (reference sequence).

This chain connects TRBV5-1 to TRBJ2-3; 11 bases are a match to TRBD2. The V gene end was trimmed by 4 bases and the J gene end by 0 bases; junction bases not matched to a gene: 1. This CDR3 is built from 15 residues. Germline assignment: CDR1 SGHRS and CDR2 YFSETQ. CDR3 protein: CASSRTSGSTDTQYF. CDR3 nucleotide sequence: TGCGCCAGCAGCAGGACTAGCGGGAGCACAGATACGCAGTATTTT.

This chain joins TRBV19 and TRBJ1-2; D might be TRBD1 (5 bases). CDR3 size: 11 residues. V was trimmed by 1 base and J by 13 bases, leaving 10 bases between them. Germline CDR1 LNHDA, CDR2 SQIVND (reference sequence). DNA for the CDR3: TGTGCCAGTAGTATAGCCCGGGGACTCACCTTC. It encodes CASSIARGLTF.

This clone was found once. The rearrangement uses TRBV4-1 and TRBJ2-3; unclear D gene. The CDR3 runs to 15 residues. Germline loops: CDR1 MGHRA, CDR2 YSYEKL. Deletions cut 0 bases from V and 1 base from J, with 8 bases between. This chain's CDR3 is CASSQDFSGTDTQYF. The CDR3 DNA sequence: TGCGCCAGCAGCCAAGATTTCAGCGGCACAGATACGCAGTATTTT.

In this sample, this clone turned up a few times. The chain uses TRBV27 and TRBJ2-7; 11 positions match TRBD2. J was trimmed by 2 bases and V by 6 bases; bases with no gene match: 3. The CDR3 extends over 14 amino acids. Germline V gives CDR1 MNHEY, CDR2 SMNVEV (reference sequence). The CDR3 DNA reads TGTGCCAGCAGGGGGACTAGCGGCCCCTACGAGCAGTACTTC. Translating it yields CASRGTSGPYEQYF.

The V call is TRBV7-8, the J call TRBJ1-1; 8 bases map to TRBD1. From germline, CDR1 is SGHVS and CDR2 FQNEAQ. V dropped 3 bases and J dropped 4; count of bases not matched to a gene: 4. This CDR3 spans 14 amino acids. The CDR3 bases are TGTGCCAGCAGCTTGCAGGGGGCGAGCACTGAAGCTTTCTTT. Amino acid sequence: CASSLQGASTEAFF.

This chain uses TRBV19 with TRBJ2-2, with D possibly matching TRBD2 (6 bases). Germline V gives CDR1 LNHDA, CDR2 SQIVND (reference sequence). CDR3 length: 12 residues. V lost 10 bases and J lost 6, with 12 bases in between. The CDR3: CATLLAPGELFF. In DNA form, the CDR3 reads TGTGCCACCCTTCTAGCGCCCGGGGAGCTGTTTTTT.

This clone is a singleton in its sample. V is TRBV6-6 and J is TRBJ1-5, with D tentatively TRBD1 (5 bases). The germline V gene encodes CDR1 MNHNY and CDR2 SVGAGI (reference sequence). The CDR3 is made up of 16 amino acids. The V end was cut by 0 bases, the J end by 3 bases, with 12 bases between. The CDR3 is CASSYSGGANNQPQHF. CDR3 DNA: TGTGCCAGCAGTTACTCAGGCGGGGCAAACAATCAGCCCCAGCATTTT.